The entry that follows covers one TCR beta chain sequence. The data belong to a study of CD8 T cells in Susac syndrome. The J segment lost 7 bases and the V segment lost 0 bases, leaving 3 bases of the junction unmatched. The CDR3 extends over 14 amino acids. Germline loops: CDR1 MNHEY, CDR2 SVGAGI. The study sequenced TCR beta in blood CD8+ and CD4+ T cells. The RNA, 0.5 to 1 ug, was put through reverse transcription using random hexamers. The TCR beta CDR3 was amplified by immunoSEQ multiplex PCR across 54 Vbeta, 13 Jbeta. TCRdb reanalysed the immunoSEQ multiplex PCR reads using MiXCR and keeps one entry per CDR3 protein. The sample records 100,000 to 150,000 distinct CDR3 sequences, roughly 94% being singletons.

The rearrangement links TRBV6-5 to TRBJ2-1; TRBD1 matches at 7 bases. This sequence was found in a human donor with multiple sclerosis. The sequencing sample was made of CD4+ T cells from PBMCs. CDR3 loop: CASSYSIQGNEQFF. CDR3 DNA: TGTGCCAGCAGTTACTCGATACAGGGGAATGAGCAGTTCTTC.